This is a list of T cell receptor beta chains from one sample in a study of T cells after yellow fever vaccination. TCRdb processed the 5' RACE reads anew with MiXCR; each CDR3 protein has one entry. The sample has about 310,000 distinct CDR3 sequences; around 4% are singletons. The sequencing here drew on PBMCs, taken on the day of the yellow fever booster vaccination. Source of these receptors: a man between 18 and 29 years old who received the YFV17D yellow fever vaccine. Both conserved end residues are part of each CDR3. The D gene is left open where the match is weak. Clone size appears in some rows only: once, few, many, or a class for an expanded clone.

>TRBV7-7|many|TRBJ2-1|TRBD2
TGTGCTAGCAGCCGGGGGACTAGCGGAGCATACAATGAGCAGTTCTTC
CASSRGTSGAYNEQFF
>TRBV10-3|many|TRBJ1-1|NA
TGTGCCATCAGCCCGGGCGGTCGGTCGGCAGGGCGAACTGAAGCTTTCTTT
CAISPGGRSAGRTEAFF
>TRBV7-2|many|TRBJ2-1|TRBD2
TGTGCCAGCAGCGCCGACCGACTAGCGGGGGGAAGGGAGCAGTTCTTC
CASSADRLAGGREQFF
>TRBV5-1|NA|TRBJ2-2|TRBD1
TGCGCCAGCAGCTTGTCCGGACAGGGACAGACCGGGGAGCTGTTTTTT
CASSLSGQGQTGELFF
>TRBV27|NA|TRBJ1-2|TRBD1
TGTGCCAGCAGCCCCGCACAGGGGGCTGGCTACACCTTC
CASSPAQGAGYTF
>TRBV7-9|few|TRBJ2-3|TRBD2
TGTGCCAGCAGCTTGGGAGTGGCGGGGACTAACACAGATACGCAGTATTTT
CASSLGVAGTNTDTQYF
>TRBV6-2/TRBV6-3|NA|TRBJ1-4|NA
TGTGCCAGCAGTCCTCGGGACTTCGCAACTAATGAAAAACTGTTTTTT
CASSPRDFATNEKLFF
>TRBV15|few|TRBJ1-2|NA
TGTGCCACCAGCAGGAGCCCACAGGGTGCGAACAGCTATGGCTACACCTTC
CATSRSPQGANSYGYTF
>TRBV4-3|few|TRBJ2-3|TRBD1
TGCGCCAGCAGCCCGAATGGACAGGGTGGTACGCAGTATTTT
CASSPNGQGGTQYF
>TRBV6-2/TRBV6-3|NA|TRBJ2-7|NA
TGTGCCAGCAGTTACAGGGGCCGACCCTACGAGCAGTACTTC
CASSYRGRPYEQYF
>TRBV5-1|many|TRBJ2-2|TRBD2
TGCGCCAGCAGCCTCGCGACTAGCGGGGACACCGGGGAGCTGTTTTTT
CASSLATSGDTGELFF
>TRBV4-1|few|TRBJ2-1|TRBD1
TGCGCCAGCAGCCTGGGACAGGGGCTGAGCAATGAGCAGTTCTTC
CASSLGQGLSNEQFF
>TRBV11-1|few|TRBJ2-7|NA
TGTGCCAGCAGCCCCCGGACAGCCTCTTCCTACGAGCAGTACTTC
CASSPRTASSYEQYF
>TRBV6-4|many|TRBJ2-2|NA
TGTGCCAGCAGTGCGGTAGGCGGGACAACCACCGGGGAGCTGTTTTTT
CASSAVGGTTTGELFF
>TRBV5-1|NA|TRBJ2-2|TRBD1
TGCGCCAGCAGCTGGGACAGTGAGTCATCGAACACCGGGGAGCTGTTTTTT
CASSWDSESSNTGELFF
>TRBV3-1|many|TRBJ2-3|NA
TGTGCCAGCAGCCAAGAACACGGCGTCTCGGATACGCAGTATTTT
CASSQEHGVSDTQYF
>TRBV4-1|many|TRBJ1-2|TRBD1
TGCGCCAGCAGCCAACCGAGGACAGGGGCCTATGGCTACACCTTC
CASSQPRTGAYGYTF
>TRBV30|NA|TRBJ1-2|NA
TGTGCCTGGAATGACGGAAACTATGGCTACACCTTC
CAWNDGNYGYTF
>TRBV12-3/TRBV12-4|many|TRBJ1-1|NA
TGTGCCAGCAAACCGGCCCAGGGCGGGAACACTGAAGCTTTCTTT
CASKPAQGGNTEAFF
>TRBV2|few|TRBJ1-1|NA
TGTGCCAGCAGTACAGGCCCTGGGACTGAAGCTTTCTTT
CASSTGPGTEAFF
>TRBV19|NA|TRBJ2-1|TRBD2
TGTGCCAGTAGTACCCTCCGGGGGGGAAATGAGCAGTTCTTC
CASSTLRGGNEQFF
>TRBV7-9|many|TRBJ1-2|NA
TGTGCCAGCAGCCACCGGTCTGGGGGGAGCTATGGCTACACCTTC
CASSHRSGGSYGYTF
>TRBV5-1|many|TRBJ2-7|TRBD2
TGCGCCAGCAGCCTAACTAGCGGGCCATCCTACGAGCAGTACTTC
CASSLTSGPSYEQYF
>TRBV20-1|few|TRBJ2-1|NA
TGCAGTGCTAGCCAAGGCCCCGGTCGCGAGCAGTTCTTC
CSASQGPGREQFF
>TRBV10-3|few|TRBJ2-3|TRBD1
TGTGCCATCACAGAGGGACAGACTAGCACAGATACGCAGTATTTT
CAITEGQTSTDTQYF
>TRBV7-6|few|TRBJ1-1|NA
TGTGCCAGCAGCTTAGGGGTAGGAAGGAACACTGAAGCTTTCTTT
CASSLGVGRNTEAFF
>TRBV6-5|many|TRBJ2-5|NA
TGTGCCAGCAGTAGCCCCGTCGGGGTCCCAGCCCAGTACTTC
CASSSPVGVPAQYF
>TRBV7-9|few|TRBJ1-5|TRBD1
TGTGCCAGCAGCTTGACAGGGGGCCTCGATCAGCCCCAGCATTTT
CASSLTGGLDQPQHF
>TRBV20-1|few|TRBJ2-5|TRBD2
TGCAGTGCTAGAGATCGGCTAGCGGGGGGGCACGGGGAGACCCAGTACTTC
CSARDRLAGGHGETQYF
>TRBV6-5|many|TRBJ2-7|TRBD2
TGTGCCAGCAGTCGAAGCGGGGGGGCTTTCGACGAGCAGTACTTC
CASSRSGGAFDEQYF
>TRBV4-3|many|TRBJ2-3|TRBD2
TGCGCCAGCAGCCCAAGAGGCGGGGGGCACACAGATACGCAGTATTTT
CASSPRGGGHTDTQYF
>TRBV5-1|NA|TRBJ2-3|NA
TGCGCCAGCGGAATACAGGGTAACCCTAGCACAGATACGCAGTATTTT
CASGIQGNPSTDTQYF
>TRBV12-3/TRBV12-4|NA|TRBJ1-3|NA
TGTGCCAGCAGTTTTCTGGGACAAAACACCATATATTTT
CASSFLGQNTIYF
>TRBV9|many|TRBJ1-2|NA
TGTGCCAGCAGCCCGAGAAGTGGAGACCTCTGGGGGATCTATGGCTACACCTTC
CASSPRSGDLWGIYGYTF
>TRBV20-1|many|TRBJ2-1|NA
TGCAGTGCTAGATTGGAGGGGTTGGGCTCCTACAATGAGCAGTTCTTC
CSARLEGLGSYNEQFF
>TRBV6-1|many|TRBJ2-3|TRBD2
TGTGCCAGCAGTGGACTAGCGGGGGGGCCAGATACGCAGTATTTT
CASSGLAGGPDTQYF
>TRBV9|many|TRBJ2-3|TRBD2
TGTGCCAGCAGCCCCTCGGCGGGGGGGCAAGATACGCAGTATTTT
CASSPSAGGQDTQYF
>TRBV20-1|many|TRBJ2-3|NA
TGCAGTGCTAGAGAGAACACAGATACGCAGTATTTT
CSARENTDTQYF
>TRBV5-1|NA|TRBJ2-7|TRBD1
TGCGCCAGCAGCTTGGGCAGGGGGCCCTACGAGCAGTACTTC
CASSLGRGPYEQYF